Listed below are T cell receptor beta chains from one sample, sequenced in a study of human T cells and chemical hapten exposure. TCRdb re-analysed the RACE reads in MiXCR, keeping a single row per CDR3 protein. The sample includes 150,000 to 200,000 distinct CDR3 sequences, approximately 31% of them seen just once. The input for sequencing was whole blood, taken in connection with sensitization to the hapten diphenylcyclopropenone (DPC). The receptors stem from a woman in her twenties or thirties with alopecia areata. Some clones in this sample may be carry-over from other donors' samples. CDR3s include the opening cysteine and the closing phenylalanine or tryptophan. D genes are given only for firm matches. Size is stated for part of the rows, as once, few or many counts, or as a class when the clone is expanded.

TRBJ2-5 | - | TRBV7-2 | - | TGTGCCAGCAGCTTTCAAGGGGAAGAGACCCAGTACTTC | CASSFQGEETQYF
TRBJ1-1 | - | TRBV29-1 | - | TGCAGCGTTGAAGGTGGGGGGAAGAGGGCCACTGAAGCTTTCTTT | CSVEGGGKRATEAFF
TRBJ2-7 | TRBD1 | TRBV7-2 | few | TGTGCCAGCAGCCCGGACAGGGCTACCTACGAGCAGTACTTC | CASSPDRATYEQYF
TRBJ1-1 | - | TRBV5-1 | few | TGCGCCAGCAGCTTGGCCGGCAGAGTGTCGAACACTGAAGCTTTCTTT | CASSLAGRVSNTEAFF
TRBJ2-7 | TRBD1 | TRBV28 | few | TGTGCCAGCAGCACACGAACGACAGGGGCGCCCTACGAGCAGTACTTC | CASSTRTTGAPYEQYF
TRBJ2-5 | - | TRBV28 | - | TGTGCCAGCAGTTTTGTCGGAAGAAAGACCCAGTACTTC | CASSFVGRKTQYF
TRBJ1-5 | TRBD1 | TRBV2 | few | TGTGCCACCAGAAAAGGACAGGGACTTCAGCCCCAGCATTTT | CATRKGQGLQPQHF
TRBJ2-1 | - | TRBV12-3/TRBV12-4 | - | TGTGCCAGCACCCCAGGGTGGCGCAATGAGCAGTTCTTC | CASTPGWRNEQFF
TRBJ1-1 | TRBD1 | TRBV10-3 | - | TGTGCCATCAGTGAGTTCTCCACGGGACAGGAGTTGCGGGGCTTT | CAISEFSTGQELRGF
TRBJ2-2 | - | TRBV30 | few | TGTGCCTGGAGTGGATGGACCAACACGACCGGGGAGCTGTTTTTT | CAWSGWTNTTGELFF
TRBJ2-3 | - | TRBV29-1 | many | TGCAGCGTCCTTAAGGTACTGGGCGCAGATACGCAGTATTTT | CSVLKVLGADTQYF
TRBJ2-1 | TRBD2 | TRBV27 | - | TGTGCCAGCAGTTTATCGAGAGCGGGGGCCACCTCCTACAATGAGCAGTTCTTC | CASSLSRAGATSYNEQFF
TRBJ1-1 | - | TRBV7-2 | - | TGTGCCAGCAGCGCGAGGTCGGTCACAAGAGAAGCTTTCTTT | CASSARSVTREAFF
TRBJ2-5 | TRBD1 | TRBV7-2 | - | TGTGTCAGCAGCTCCGGACAGGGGAGGCAAGAGACCCAGTACTTC | CVSSSGQGRQETQYF
TRBJ1-3 | - | TRBV7-2 | - | TGTGCCAGCAGCTTCGTACCATACTCTGGAAACACCATATATTTT | CASSFVPYSGNTIYF
TRBJ1-2 | - | TRBV30 | - | TGTGCCTGGAGTGTAAAGGACGGCTCCTTTCTCCGCTATGGCTACACCTTC | CAWSVKDGSFLRYGYTF
TRBJ2-7 | - | TRBV28 | few | TGTGCCAGCACGGAGGAGGCGGGACCTTTCTACGAGCAGTACTTC | CASTEEAGPFYEQYF
TRBJ1-4 | - | TRBV9 | few | TGTGCCAGCAGCAGGGGGAGTTCGGCTAATGAAAAACTGTTTTTT | CASSRGSSANEKLFF
TRBJ1-1 | - | TRBV5-8 | few | TGTGCCAGCATCCCGACGGTGAACACTGAAGCTTTCTTT | CASIPTVNTEAFF
TRBJ2-2 | - | TRBV29-1 | - | TGCAGCGTTCGGAGGGATGGGACCGGGGAGCTGTTTTTT | CSVRRDGTGELFF
TRBJ2-4 | TRBD1 | TRBV2 | few | TGTGCCAGCAAAAGACAGGGGGAAAACATTCAGTACTTC | CASKRQGENIQYF
TRBJ1-1 | - | TRBV20-1 | - | TGCAGTGCTTCTAAAAACAGCGGCTTGGCTTTCTTT | CSASKNSGLAFF
TRBJ1-5 | - | TRBV7-2 | once | TGTGCCAGCAGCTTCGGCAGGGGAGGCAATCAGCCCCAGCATTTT | CASSFGRGGNQPQHF
TRBJ1-3 | - | TRBV18 | - | TGTGCCAGCTCACCAATGGACGTTGCATCTGGAAACACCATATATTTT | CASSPMDVASGNTIYF
TRBJ1-6 | - | TRBV4-3 | - | TGCGCCAGCAGCCAAGTTAGGGATCCAGGGTACTCACCCCTCCACTTT | CASSQVRDPGYSPLHF
TRBJ2-1 | TRBD2 | TRBV4-1 | - | TGCGCCAGCAGCCAAGTAGCGGGAACGGGGTATGAGCAGTTCTTC | CASSQVAGTGYEQFF
TRBJ2-1 | - | TRBV29-1 | - | TGCAGCGTTGATGAGACCACCAAGCAGTTCTTC | CSVDETTKQFF
TRBJ2-6 | TRBD2 | TRBV5-4 | - | TGTGCCAGCAGCTACGCGGGGGGTACTAAGTCCGGGGCCAACGTCCTGACTTTC | CASSYAGGTKSGANVLTF
TRBJ1-1 | - | TRBV20-1 | - | TGCAGTGCGACAAGGGGGGACACTGAAGCTTTCTTT | CSATRGDTEAFF
TRBJ1-1 | - | TRBV4-1 | - | TGCGCCAGCAGCCAAGAAATACGGAGGAACACTGAAGCTTTCTTT | CASSQEIRRNTEAFF
TRBJ2-3 | TRBD2 | TRBV6-1 | - | TGTGCCAGTGCGAGGGGGACTAGCGGGTGGGCAGATACGCAGTATTTT | CASARGTSGWADTQYF
TRBJ1-5 | - | TRBV20-1 | - | TGCAGTGCTACCCGAGGGGACAATCAGCCCCAGCATTTT | CSATRGDNQPQHF
TRBJ2-3 | TRBD2 | TRBV15 | - | TGTGCCACCCGCACTAGCGGGATCACAGATACGCAGTATTTT | CATRTSGITDTQYF
TRBJ2-7 | - | TRBV5-1 | - | TGCGCCAGCAGCTTGGTTGAGGGACCCTACGAGCAGTACTTC | CASSLVEGPYEQYF
TRBJ1-2 | - | TRBV5-6 | few | TGTGCCAGCAGCTTGCAGGGGCCTGGCTACACCTTC | CASSLQGPGYTF
TRBJ1-2 | TRBD1 | TRBV9 | few | TGTGCCAGCAGCGTAGCGGGACAGAACTATGGCTACACCTTC | CASSVAGQNYGYTF
TRBJ2-6 | - | TRBV10-2 | - | TGCGCCAGCAGTGGGACCGAATCTGGGGCCAACGTCCTGACTTTC | CASSGTESGANVLTF
TRBJ1-5 | - | TRBV29-1 | few | TGCAGCGTTGAACAGGGCCTGAATCAGCCCCAGCATTTT | CSVEQGLNQPQHF
TRBJ1-5 | TRBD1 | TRBV6-2/TRBV6-3 | - | TGTGCCAGCAGCGACAGGGCGAATCAGCCCCAGCATTTT | CASSDRANQPQHF
TRBJ2-3 | - | TRBV29-1 | few | TGCAGCGCACACAGGGAGGGCACAGATACGCAGTATTTT | CSAHREGTDTQYF
TRBJ2-2 | - | TRBV28 | few | TGTGCCAGCAGTTTAGGCGGGCCGGGCACCGGGGAGCTGTTTTTT | CASSLGGPGTGELFF
TRBJ1-2 | - | TRBV28 | - | TGTGCCAGCAGTACACAAGGGGGAATTGACTACACCTTC | CASSTQGGIDYTF
TRBJ1-2 | TRBD1 | TRBV20-1 | - | TGCAGTGCTAGAGGTACCGGGACAGGGGACCGTGGCTACACCTTC | CSARGTGTGDRGYTF
TRBJ1-5 | TRBD1 | TRBV28 | - | TGTGCCAGCAGTTCTACAGGACAGGGGGCGGTGGGTCAGCCCCAGCATTTT | CASSSTGQGAVGQPQHF
TRBJ2-1 | TRBD1 | TRBV20-1 | - | TGCAGTGCTAGAGGCCCAGGGGGCAGAGTGTACAATGAGCAGTTCTTC | CSARGPGGRVYNEQFF
TRBJ2-7 | - | TRBV10-3 | - | TGTGCCACCCAACCCGGCCGAGTCAACGAGCAGTACTTC | CATQPGRVNEQYF
TRBJ1-1 | - | TRBV28 | - | TGTGCCAGCAGTTGGGGGGCAGTTAACACTGAAGCTTTCTTT | CASSWGAVNTEAFF
TRBJ1-6 | - | TRBV28 | - | TGTGCCAGCACCTTACGTACAGGGACGGGATCACCCCTCCACTTT | CASTLRTGTGSPLHF
TRBJ1-4 | - | TRBV10-2 | few | TGCGCCAGCAGTGAGCCGTCAAGGGGCAGAGAAAAACTGTTTTTT | CASSEPSRGREKLFF
TRBJ1-5 | TRBD1 | TRBV19 | few | TGTGCCAGTAGTAAACGGACAGGGAGCACAAATCAGCCCCAGCATTTT | CASSKRTGSTNQPQHF
TRBJ1-1 | - | TRBV20-1 | few | TGCAGTGCAGGGGGTCTGGAAGCTTTCTTT | CSAGGLEAFF
TRBJ2-6 | TRBD1 | TRBV10-3 | once | TGTGCCATCAGTGGGGGACAGACTGGGGCCAACGTCCTGACTTTC | CAISGGQTGANVLTF
TRBJ2-7 | - | TRBV6-2/TRBV6-3 | many | TGTGCCAGCAGACAAGACAGCAGGGGCTCCTACGAGCAGTACTTC | CASRQDSRGSYEQYF
TRBJ1-1 | TRBD1 | TRBV10-3 | - | TGTGCCATCAGGAGGGACAGCGAGTTTAACACTGAAGCTTTCTTT | CAIRRDSEFNTEAFF
TRBJ1-5 | TRBD1 | TRBV27 | once | TGTGCCAGCTCCGGGACAGGGTCTACCCAGCCCCAGCATTTT | CASSGTGSTQPQHF
TRBJ2-2 | - | TRBV4-3 | - | TGCGCCAGCAGCCAAGACAACCCCTCGAACAGGGTTGATGCCGGGGAGCTGTTTTTT | CASSQDNPSNRVDAGELFF
TRBJ2-5 | - | TRBV20-1 | once | TGCAGTGCTAGGAACCAGTACTTC | CSARNQYF
TRBJ1-1 | - | TRBV5-1 | few | TGCGCCAGCAGCTGGGGTGTCCTGAACACTGAAGCTTTCTTT | CASSWGVLNTEAFF
TRBJ1-3 | - | TRBV6-5 | - | TGTGCCAGCAGACGGGGGCAGGGGAAAAACACCATATATTTT | CASRRGQGKNTIYF
TRBJ2-7 | - | TRBV4-3 | - | TGCGCCAGCAGCCAAGATACGGCGGACGCATCCTACGAGCAGTACTTC | CASSQDTADASYEQYF